Shown below are 6 T cell receptor beta chains from a single sample sequenced in a study of cytomegalovirus exposure and HLA in healthy donors. The primer mix had 60 Vbeta and 13 Jbeta primers. Sequenced by immunoSEQ multiplex PCR; TCRdb stores in-frame clones only, minus some. The top ten hold about 2.5% of the sample, which has approximately 200,000 clones, 75% to 85% seen once. The sequenced material came from PBMCs. Receptors were obtained from a woman aged 45-65 years in good health and CMV-seronegative.

The rearrangement links TRBV18 to TRBJ2-1; 16 nucleotides match TRBD2. The CDR3 spans 18 residues. Looked up from germline, CDR1 is KGHSH and CDR2 is LQKENI. The V segment lost 6 bases and the J segment 2 bases; nucleotides outside the gene matches: 7. CDR3 region: CASSPGLAGGLTYNEQFF. CDR3 bases: TGTGCCAGCTCCCCGGGACTAGCGGGAGGGTTGACCTACAATGAGCAGTTCTTC.

The chain carries TRBV9 and TRBJ2-5; 7 bases agree with TRBD1. Germline CDR1 reads SGDLS; CDR2 reads YYNGEE. The CDR3 runs to 17 residues. Trimming cost V 3 bases and J 1 base; bases outside gene matches: 12. This chain's CDR3 is CASSETAWWDSQETQYF. The DNA of the CDR3 is TGTGCCAGCAGCGAAACCGCATGGTGGGACAGCCAAGAGACCCAGTACTTC.

The V call is TRBV7-2, the J call TRBJ2-5; maybe TRBD2 (5 bases). CDR1 is SGHTA and CDR2 is FQGNSA in the germline V gene. The CDR3 extends over 13 amino acids. Trimming took off 2 bases at V and 4 bases at J, with 8 bases between the two ends. CDR3 protein: CASSLRGGETQYF. In DNA form, the CDR3 reads TGTGCCAGCAGCTTACGGGGTGGAGAGACCCAGTACTTC.

This clone was counted between two and nine times. The rearrangement joins TRBV28 to TRBJ2-4; 7 bases map to TRBD2. Germline lookup yields CDR1 MDHEN and CDR2 SYDVKM. This CDR3 contains 12 residues. The J segment lost 8 bases and the V segment lost 8 bases, leaving 6 bases of the junction unmatched. CDR3 DNA sequence: TGTGCCAGCGGGGGGGTATTGGACATTCAGTACTTC. As protein: CASGGVLDIQYF.

The V call is TRBV28, the J call TRBJ1-2; D is undetermined. CDR1 and CDR2 (germline): MDHEN, SYDVKM. Trimming cost V 6 bases and J 5 bases, with 10 bases left between them. The CDR3 runs 12 residues. The CDR3 bases are TGTGCCAGCAGCCCCGGTGGTTATGGCTACACCTTC. Its protein is CASSPGGYGYTF.

The chain has TRBV28 and TRBJ1-2, with D uncertain. The length of the CDR3 is 12 residues. Germline V gene sequence: CDR1 MDHEN, CDR2 SYDVKM. Trimming took off 3 bases at V and 4 bases at J, with 6 bases between the two ends. Here the CDR3 DNA reads TGTGCCAGCAGTTTTGAACTCTATGGCTACACCTTC. Protein sequence: CASSFELYGYTF.